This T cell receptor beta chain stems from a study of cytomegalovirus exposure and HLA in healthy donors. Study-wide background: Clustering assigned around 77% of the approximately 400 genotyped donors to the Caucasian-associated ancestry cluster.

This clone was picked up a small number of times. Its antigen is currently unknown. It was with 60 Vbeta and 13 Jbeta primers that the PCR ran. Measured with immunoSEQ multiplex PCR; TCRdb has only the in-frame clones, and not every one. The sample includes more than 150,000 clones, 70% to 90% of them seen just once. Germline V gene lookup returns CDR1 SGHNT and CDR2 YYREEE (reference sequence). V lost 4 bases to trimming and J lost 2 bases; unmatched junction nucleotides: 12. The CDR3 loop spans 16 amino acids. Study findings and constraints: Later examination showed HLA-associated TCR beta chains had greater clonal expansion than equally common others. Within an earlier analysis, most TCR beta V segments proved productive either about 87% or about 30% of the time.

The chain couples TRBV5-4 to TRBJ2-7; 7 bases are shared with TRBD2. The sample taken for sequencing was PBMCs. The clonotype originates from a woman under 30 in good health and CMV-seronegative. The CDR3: CASSPGGSSGAYEQYF. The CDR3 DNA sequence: TGTGCCAGCAGCCCCGGTGGGTCTAGCGGAGCCTACGAGCAGTACTTC.